A single sample gave rise to the 6 T cell receptor beta chains below, sequenced in a study of blood T cell repertoires in COVID-19 (dated by TCRdb to the early 2020s). Libraries were prepared through the immunoSEQ multiplex PCR assay. Held by TCRdb, this immuneACCESS table contains in-frame sequences only and omits some clones. Under half of the omission traces to an unresolved V gene where checked; the cause of the rest is unknown. This sample gives roughly 330,000 clones in total; about 82% of them show up just once. The ten largest clones capture around 1.7% of the sample. Specimen: peripheral blood. The receptors derive from a woman aged 45-65 years with acute or convalescent COVID-19.

The genes are TRBV29-1 and TRBJ2-1, with 13 bases aligning to TRBD2. The CDR3 sequence is 14 residues long. Germline lookup yields CDR1 SQVTM and CDR2 ANQGSEA. The V and J ends lost 8 bases and 7 bases, in that order; junction bases with no gene match: 8. CDR3 amino acids: CSTTSGRAVNEQFF. The CDR3 region has the DNA TGCAGCACCACTAGCGGGAGGGCCGTTAATGAGCAGTTCTTC.

This chain links TRBV28 with TRBJ2-1; TRBD2 agrees at 7 bases. The CDR3 has 13 residues. V gave up 8 bases and J gave up 2 bases; unmatched junction bases: 3. CDR1 and CDR2 (germline): MDHEN, SYDVKM. Here the CDR3 reads CASGGGPYNEQFF. For the CDR3, the DNA is TGTGCCAGCGGGGGGGGTCCCTACAATGAGCAGTTCTTC. The complete variable domain, with remaining parts taken from reference TRBV28 and TRBJ2-1, reads DVKVTQSSRYLVKRTGEKVFLECVQDMDHENMFWYRQDPGLGLRLIYFSYDVKMKEKGDIPEGYSVSREKKERFSLILESASTNQTSMYLCASGGGPYNEQFFGPGTRLTVL.

This chain connects TRBV6-5 to TRBJ1-1; no definite D call. Trimming took off 6 bases at V and 4 bases at J, with 12 bases between the two ends. Germline lookup yields CDR1 MNHEY and CDR2 SVGAGI. CDR3 length: 13 amino acids. The CDR3 DNA follows: TGTGCCAGCAGAATTGGCCGGGTCACTGAAGCTTTCTTT. This codes for CASRIGRVTEAFF.

The chain has TRBV19 and TRBJ1-3, with 9 bases matching TRBD1. Trimming at V came to 9 bases and at J to 3 bases, leaving 6 bases not matched to a gene. The CDR3 totals 14 residues. Germline V gene data show CDR1 as LNHDA and CDR2 as SQIVND (reference sequence). CDR3 nucleotides: TGTGCCAGCGCGGACAGGGGTTATGGAAACACCATATATTTT. Its protein product is CASADRGYGNTIYF.

The CDR3 here is CATSDRRGIDTQYF. The CDR3 coding sequence is TGTGCCACCAGTGATCGCCGGGGAATAGATACGCAGTATTTT. The gene calls are TRBV24-1 and TRBJ2-3, with D possibly TRBD2 on 5 matching bases. The V and J ends lost 3 bases and 5 bases respectively, with 11 bases between them. The CDR3 is made up of 14 amino acids. The germline gives CDR1 KGHDR, CDR2 SFDVKD.

The chain uses TRBV29-1 and TRBJ1-5; 8 bases agree with TRBD1. CDR1 is SQVTM, CDR2 ANQGSEA, per germline. There are 15 residues in the CDR3. The ends lost 3 bases at V and 4 bases at J; junction bases unmatched: 8. CDR3 loop: CSVDRGRVGNQPQHF. The CDR3 nucleotides read TGCAGCGTTGACAGGGGGCGCGTAGGGAATCAGCCCCAGCATTTT. Full variable domain (rest looked up from reference TRBV29-1 and TRBJ1-5): SAVISQKPSRDICQRGTSLTIQCQVDSQVTMMFWYRQQPGQSLTLIATANQGSEATYESGFVIDKFPISRPNLTFSTLTVSNMSPEDSSIYLCSVDRGRVGNQPQHFGDGTRLSIL.